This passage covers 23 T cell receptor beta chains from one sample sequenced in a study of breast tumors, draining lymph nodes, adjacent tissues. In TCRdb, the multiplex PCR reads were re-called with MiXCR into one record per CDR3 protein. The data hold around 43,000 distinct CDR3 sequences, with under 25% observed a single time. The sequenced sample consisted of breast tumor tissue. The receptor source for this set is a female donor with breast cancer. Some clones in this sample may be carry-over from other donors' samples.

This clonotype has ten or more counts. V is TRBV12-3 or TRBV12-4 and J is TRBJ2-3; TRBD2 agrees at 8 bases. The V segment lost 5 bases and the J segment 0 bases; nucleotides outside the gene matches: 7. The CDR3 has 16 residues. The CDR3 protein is CASSRQAGASTDTQYF. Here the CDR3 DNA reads TGTGCCAGCAGTCGTCAAGCGGGAGCTAGCACAGATACGCAGTATTTT.

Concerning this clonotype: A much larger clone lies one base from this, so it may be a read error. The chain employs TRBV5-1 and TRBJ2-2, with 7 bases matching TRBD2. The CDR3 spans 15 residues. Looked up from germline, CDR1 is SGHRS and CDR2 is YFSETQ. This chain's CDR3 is CASSLAREGLGELVF. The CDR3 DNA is TGCGCCAGCAGCTTGGCCAGGGAGGGCCTAGGGGAGCTGGTTTTT.

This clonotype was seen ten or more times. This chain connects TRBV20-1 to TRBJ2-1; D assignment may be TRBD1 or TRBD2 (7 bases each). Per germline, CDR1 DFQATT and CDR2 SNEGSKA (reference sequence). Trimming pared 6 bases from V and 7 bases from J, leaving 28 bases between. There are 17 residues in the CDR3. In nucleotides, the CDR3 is TGCAGTGCGCGCCGACGGAGAGCGGGACCGACAGGGAATGAGCAGTTCTTC. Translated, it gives CSARRRRAGPTGNEQFF.

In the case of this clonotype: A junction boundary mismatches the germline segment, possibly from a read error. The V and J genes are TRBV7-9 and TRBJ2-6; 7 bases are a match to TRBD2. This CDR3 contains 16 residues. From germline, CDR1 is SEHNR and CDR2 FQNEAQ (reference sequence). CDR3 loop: CAGSPRGGAGANVLTF. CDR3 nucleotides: TGTGCCGGCAGCCCCCGGGGAGGGGCCGGGGCCAACGTCCTGACTTTC. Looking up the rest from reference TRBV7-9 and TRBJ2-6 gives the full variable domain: DTGVSQNPRHKITKRGQNVTFRCDPISEHNRLYWYRQTLGQGPEFLTYFQNEAQLEKSRLLSDRFSAERPKGSFSTLEIQRTEQGDSAMYLCAGSPRGGAGANVLTFGAGSRLTVL.

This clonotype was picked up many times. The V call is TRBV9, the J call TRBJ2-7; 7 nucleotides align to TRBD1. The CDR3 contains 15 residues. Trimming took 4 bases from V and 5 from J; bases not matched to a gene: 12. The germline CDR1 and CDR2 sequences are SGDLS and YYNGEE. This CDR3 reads CASSPGPEGAHEQYF. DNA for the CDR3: TGTGCCAGCAGCCCCGGACCCGAGGGGGCCCACGAGCAGTACTTC. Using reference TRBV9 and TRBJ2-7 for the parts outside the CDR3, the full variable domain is DSGVTQTPKHLITATGQRVTLRCSPRSGDLSVYWYQQSLDQGLQFLIQYYNGEERAKGNILERFSAQQFPDLHSELNLSSLELGDSALYFCASSPGPEGAHEQYFGPGTRLTVT.

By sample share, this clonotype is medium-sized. CDR3 in DNA: TGTGCCAGCAGCTTGGCGGCTGCAGATACGCAGTATTTT. Translated, it gives CASSLAAADTQYF. J is TRBJ2-3 and V is TRBV5-8; D ambiguous. V lost 0 bases to trimming and J lost 4 bases, with 6 bases between them. The germline V gene encodes CDR1 SGHTS and CDR2 YDEGEE. The length of the CDR3 is 13 residues.

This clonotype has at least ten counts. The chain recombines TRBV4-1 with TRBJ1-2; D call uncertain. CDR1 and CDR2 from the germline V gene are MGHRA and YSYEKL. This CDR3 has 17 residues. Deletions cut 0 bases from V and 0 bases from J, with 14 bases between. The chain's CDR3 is CASSQDIYLSANYGYTF. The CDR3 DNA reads TGCGCCAGCAGCCAAGATATTTACCTTTCAGCTAACTATGGCTACACCTTC.

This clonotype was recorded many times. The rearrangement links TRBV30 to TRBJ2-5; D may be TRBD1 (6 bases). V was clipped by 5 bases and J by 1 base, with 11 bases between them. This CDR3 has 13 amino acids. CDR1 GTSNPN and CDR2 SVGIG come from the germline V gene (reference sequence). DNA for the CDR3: TGTGCCTGGTTTCTGGACAGCCAAGAGACCCAGTACTTC. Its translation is CAWFLDSQETQYF.

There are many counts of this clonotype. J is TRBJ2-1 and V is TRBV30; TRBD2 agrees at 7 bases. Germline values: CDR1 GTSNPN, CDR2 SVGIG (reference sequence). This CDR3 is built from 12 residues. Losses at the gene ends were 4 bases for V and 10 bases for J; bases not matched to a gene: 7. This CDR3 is CAWNLLAHEQFF. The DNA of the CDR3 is TGTGCCTGGAACTTACTAGCGCACGAGCAGTTCTTC.

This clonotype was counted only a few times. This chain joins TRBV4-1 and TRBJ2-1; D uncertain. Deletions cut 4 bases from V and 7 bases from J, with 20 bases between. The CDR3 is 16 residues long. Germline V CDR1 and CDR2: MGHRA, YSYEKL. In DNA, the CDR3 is TGCGCCAGCAGCCGAGATGGGTGGCCCTCGAATAATGAGCAGTTCTTC. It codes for CASSRDGWPSNNEQFF.

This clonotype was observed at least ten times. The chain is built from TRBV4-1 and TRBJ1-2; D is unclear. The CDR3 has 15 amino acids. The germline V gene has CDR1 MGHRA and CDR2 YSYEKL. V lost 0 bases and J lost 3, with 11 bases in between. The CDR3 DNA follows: TGCGCCAGCAGCCAAGATTTTTGGGGAGACTATGGCTACACCTTC. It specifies CASSQDFWGDYGYTF.

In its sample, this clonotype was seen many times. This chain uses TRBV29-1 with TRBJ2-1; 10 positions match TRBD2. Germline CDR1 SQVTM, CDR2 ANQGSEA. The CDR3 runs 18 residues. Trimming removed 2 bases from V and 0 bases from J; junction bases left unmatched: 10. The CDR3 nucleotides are TGCAGCGTTGAAAGGTCGGGTAGCGGGGGGAGCTCCTACAATGAGCAGTTCTTC. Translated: CSVERSGSGGSSYNEQFF.

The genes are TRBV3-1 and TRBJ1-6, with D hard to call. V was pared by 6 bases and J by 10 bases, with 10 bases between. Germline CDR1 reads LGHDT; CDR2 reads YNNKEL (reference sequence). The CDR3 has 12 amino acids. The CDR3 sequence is CASRRAESPLHF. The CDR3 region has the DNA TGTGCCAGCAGGAGGGCCGAATCACCCCTCCACTTT.

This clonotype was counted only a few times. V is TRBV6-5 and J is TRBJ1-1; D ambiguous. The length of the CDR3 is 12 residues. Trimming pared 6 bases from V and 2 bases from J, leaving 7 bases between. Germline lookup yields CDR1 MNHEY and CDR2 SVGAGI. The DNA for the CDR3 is TGTGCCAGCAGAAAGGGCAACACTGAAGCTTTCTTT. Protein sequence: CASRKGNTEAFF.

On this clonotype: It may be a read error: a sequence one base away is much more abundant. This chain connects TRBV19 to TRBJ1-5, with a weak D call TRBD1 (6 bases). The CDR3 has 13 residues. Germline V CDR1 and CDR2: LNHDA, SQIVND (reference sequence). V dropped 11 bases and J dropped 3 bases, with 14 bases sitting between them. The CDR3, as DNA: TGTGCCGGTATTGGGGGCCACAATCAGCCCCAGCATTTT. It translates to CAGIGGHNQPQHF.

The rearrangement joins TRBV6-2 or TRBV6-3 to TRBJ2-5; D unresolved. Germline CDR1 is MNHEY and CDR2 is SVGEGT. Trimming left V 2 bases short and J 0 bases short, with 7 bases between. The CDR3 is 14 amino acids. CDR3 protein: CASSYPGYQETQYF. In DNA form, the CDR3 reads TGTGCCAGCAGTTACCCCGGGTACCAAGAGACCCAGTACTTC.

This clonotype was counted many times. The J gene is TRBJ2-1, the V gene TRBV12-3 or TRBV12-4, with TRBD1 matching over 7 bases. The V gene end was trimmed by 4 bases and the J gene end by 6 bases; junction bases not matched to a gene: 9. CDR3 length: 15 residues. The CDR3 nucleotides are TGTGCCAGCAGTTCCCCAGGGGGTTCTGGCAATGAGCAGTTCTTC. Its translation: CASSSPGGSGNEQFF.

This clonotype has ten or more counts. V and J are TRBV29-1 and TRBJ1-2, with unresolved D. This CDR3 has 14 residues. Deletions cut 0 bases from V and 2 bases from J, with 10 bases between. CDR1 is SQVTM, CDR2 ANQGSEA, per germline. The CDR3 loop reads CSVEDPRLNYGYTF. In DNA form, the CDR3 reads TGCAGCGTTGAAGATCCTCGGCTCAACTATGGCTACACCTTC.

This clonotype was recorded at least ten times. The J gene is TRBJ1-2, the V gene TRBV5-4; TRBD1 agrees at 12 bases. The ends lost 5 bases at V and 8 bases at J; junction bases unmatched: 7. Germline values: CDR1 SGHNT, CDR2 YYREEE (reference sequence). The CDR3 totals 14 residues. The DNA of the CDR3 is TGTGCCAGCAGATACCGGGACAGGGGGCCGGGCTACACCTTC. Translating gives CASRYRDRGPGYTF. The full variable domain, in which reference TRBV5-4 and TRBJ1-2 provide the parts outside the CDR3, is ETGVTQSPTHLIKTRGQQVTLRCSSQSGHNTVSWYQQALGQGPQFIFQYYREEENGRGNFPPRFSGLQFPNYSSELNVNALELDDSALYLCASRYRDRGPGYTFGSGTRLTVV.

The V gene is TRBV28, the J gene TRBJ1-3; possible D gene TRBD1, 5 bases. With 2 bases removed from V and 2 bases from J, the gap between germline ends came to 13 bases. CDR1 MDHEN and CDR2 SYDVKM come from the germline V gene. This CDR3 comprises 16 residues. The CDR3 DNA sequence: TGTGCCAGCAGTTTAGGGGACCGAATTACTGGAAACACCATATATTTT. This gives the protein CASSLGDRITGNTIYF.

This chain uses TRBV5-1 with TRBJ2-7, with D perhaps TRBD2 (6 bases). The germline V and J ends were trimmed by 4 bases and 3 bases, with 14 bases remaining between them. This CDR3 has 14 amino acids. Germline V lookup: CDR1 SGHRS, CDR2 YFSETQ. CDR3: CASSVAGGNYEQYF. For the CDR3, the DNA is TGCGCCAGCAGCGTAGCTGGCGGGAACTACGAGCAGTACTTC.

The CDR3 DNA is TGTGCCAGCACTGGGCTCACTCAAGGTTCTCCTTACGAGCAGTACTTC. As protein: CASTGLTQGSPYEQYF. The chain has TRBV28 and TRBJ2-7; D gene ambiguous. Trimming shortened V by 7 bases and J by 4 bases, and 23 bases separated the two germline ends. Germline lookup yields CDR1 MDHEN and CDR2 SYDVKM. This CDR3 is built from 16 residues.

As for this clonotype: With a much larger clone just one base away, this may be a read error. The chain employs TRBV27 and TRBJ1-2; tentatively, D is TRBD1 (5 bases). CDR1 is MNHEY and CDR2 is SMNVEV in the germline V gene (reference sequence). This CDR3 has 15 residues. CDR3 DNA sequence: TGTGCCAGCAGAACCTTCGGGGGGAGCTCCTATGGCTGCACCTTC. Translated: CASRTFGGSSYGCTF.